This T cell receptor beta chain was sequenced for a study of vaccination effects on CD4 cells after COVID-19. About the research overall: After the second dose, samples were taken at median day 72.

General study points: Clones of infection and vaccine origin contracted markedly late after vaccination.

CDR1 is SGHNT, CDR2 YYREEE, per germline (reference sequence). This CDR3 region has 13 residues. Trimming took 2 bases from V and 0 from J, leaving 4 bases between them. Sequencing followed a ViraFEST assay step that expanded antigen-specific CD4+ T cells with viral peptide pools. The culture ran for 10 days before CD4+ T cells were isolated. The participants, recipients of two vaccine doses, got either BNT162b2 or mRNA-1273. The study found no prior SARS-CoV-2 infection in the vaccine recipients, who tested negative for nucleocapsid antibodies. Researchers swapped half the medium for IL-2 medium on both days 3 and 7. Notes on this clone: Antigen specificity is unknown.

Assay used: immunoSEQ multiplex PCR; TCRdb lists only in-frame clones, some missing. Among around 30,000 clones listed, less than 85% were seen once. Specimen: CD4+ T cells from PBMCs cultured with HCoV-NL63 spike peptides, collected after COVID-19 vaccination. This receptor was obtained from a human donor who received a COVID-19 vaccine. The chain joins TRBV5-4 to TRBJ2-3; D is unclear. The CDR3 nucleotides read TGTGCCAGCAGCTTCGGGAGCACAGATACGCAGTATTTT. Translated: CASSFGSTDTQYF.